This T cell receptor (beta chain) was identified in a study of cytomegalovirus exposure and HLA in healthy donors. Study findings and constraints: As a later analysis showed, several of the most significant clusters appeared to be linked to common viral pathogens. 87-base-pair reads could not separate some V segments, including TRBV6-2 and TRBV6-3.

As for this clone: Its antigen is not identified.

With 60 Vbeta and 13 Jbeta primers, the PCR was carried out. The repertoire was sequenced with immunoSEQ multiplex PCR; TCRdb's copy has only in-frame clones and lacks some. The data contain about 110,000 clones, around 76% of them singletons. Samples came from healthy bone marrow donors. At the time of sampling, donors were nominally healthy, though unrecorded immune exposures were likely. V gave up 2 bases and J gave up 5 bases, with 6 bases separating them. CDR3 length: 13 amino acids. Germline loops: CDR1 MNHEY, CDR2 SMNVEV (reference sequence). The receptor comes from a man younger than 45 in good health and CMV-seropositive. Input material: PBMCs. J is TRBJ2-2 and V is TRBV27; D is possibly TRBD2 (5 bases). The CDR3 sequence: CASSLPGTGELFF. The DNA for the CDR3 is TGTGCCAGCAGTTTACCGGGAACCGGGGAGCTGTTTTTT.